Sequencing of this T cell receptor beta chain was carried out in a study of T-cell memory formation after mild COVID-19. TCRdb re-analysed the 5' RACE reads in MiXCR, keeping a single row per CDR3 protein. The sample yields 450,000 to 650,000 distinct CDR3 sequences, roughly 20% seen once. The germline V gene has CDR1 LGHDT and CDR2 YNNKEL (reference sequence). The CDR3 runs 13 residues. Trimming left V 1 base short and J 8 bases short, with 11 bases between. Sequencing was done on a sample of PBMCs or a T cell subset sorted from them (not recorded which). The sequence came from an adult woman who had mild COVID-19 (a few samples of this study predate the infection). Cell type and time point are not known. The chain combines TRBV3-1 with TRBJ1-1; no definite D call. CDR3 amino acids: CASSQVPGVEAFF. CDR3 bases: TGTGCCAGCAGCCAAGTTCCAGGAGTCGAAGCTTTCTTT. Together with reference TRBV3-1 and TRBJ1-1, the CDR3 gives the full variable domain: DTAVSQTPKYLVTQMGNDKSIKCEQNLGHDTMYWYKQDSKKFLKIMFSYNNKELIINETVPNRFSPKSPDKAHLNLHINSLELGDSAVYFCASSQVPGVEAFFGQGTRLTVV.